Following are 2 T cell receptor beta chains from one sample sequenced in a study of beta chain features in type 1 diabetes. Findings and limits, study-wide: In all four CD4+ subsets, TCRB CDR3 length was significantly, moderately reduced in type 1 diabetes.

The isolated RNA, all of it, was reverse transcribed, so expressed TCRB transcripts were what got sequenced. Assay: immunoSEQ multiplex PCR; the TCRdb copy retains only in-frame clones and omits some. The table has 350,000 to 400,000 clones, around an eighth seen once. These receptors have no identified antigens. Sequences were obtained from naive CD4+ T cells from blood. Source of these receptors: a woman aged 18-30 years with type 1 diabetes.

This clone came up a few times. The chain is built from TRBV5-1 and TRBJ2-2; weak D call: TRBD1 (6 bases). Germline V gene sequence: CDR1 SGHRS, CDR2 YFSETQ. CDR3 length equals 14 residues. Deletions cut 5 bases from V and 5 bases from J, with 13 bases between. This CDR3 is CASSGQFLTGELFF. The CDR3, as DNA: TGCGCCAGCAGTGGACAGTTCTTGACCGGGGAGCTGTTTTTT.

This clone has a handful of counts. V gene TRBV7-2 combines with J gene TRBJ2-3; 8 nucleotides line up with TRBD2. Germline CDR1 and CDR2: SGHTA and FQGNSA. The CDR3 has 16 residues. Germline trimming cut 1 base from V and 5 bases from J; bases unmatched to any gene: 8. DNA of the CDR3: TGTGCCAGCAGCTTAGGTGGAGCGGGGGCGGGAGATACGCAGTATTTT. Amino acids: CASSLGGAGAGDTQYF.